This T cell receptor beta chain appears in the sequencing data of a study of tissue T cells after allogeneic stem cell transplantation. Repertoires were generated with immunoSEQ multiplex PCR, while TCRdb's copy carries only in-frame clones and drops some. The table has nearly 4,000 clones, under 65% seen once; the top ten hold 6.3%. The study's findings and limits: Few T cell clones were shared across patients, but motif clusters showed tissue-specific shared signatures. Within patients, tissue anatomy strongly shaped TCR repertoire composition. Limitations included a small, clinically heterogeneous cohort and limited sampling depth.

In regard to this clone: Antigen: not known. Gene names refer to mouse genes. The read finishes 1 residue shy of the CDR3 end, and the germline J gene is used to complete it.

Time point here: mouse harvest day 7 after allogeneic transplant. Mouse grafts combined 10^7 T-cell-depleted bone marrow cells with 10^6 splenic CD5+ T cells. Mice had MHC-mismatched B6 into BALB/c GVHD, sampled day 7 or 14. Germline CDR1 reads LGHDT; CDR2 reads YNNKQL (reference sequence). Trimming took off 3 bases at V and 2 bases at J, with 4 bases between the two ends. The CDR3 loop spans 12 amino acids. This receptor was taken from a female BALB/c mouse given C57BL/6 T cells with graft-versus-host disease after an allogeneic hematopoietic cell transplant. This rearrangement joins TRBV4 to TRBJ1-1; D gene unclear. What was sequenced was gut tissue. The DNA read from the CDR3 is TGTGCCAGCAGCTACCCCAACACAGAAGTCTTC. Translation gives CASSYPNTEVF. The entire CDR3 protein is CASSYPNTEVFF.